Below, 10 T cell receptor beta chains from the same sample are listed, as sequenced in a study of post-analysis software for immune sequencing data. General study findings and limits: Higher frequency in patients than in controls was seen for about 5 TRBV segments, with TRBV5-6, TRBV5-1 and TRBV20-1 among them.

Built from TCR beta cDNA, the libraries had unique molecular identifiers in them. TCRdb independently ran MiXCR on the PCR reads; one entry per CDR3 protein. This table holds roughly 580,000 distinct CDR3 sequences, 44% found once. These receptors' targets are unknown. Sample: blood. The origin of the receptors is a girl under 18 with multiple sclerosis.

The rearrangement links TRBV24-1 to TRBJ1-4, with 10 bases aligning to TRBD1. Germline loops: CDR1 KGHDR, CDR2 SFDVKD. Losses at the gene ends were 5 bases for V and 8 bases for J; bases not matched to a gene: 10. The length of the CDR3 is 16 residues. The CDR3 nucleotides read TGTGCCACCAGTGCCCCTCCCGGACAGGGGGGGGAAAAACTGTTTTTT. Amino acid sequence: CATSAPPGQGGEKLFF.

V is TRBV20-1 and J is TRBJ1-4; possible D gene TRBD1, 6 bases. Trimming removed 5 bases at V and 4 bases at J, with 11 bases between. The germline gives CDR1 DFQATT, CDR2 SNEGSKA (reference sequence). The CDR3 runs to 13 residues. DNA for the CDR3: TGCAGTGCTGGGGGACACAGTAATGAAAAACTGTTTTTT. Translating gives CSAGGHSNEKLFF.

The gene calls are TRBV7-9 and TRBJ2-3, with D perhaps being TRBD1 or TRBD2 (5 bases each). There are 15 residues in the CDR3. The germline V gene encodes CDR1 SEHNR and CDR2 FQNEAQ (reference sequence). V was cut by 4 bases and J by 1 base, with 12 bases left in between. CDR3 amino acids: CASSWTWDGTDTQYF. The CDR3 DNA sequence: TGTGCCAGCAGCTGGACCTGGGACGGCACAGATACGCAGTATTTT.

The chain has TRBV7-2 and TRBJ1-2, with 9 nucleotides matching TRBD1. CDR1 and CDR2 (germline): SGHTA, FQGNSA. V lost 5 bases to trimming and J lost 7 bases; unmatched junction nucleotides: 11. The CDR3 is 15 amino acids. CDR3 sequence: CASSVNRDREPGYTF. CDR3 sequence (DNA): TGTGCCAGCAGCGTGAACCGGGACAGGGAGCCTGGCTACACCTTC.

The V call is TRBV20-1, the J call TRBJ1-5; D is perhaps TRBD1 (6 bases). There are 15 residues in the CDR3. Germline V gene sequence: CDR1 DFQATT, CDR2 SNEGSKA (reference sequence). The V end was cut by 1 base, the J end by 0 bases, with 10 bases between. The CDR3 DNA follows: TGCAGTGCTAGAGCGGACAGTAATAGCAATCAGCCCCAGCATTTT. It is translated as CSARADSNSNQPQHF.

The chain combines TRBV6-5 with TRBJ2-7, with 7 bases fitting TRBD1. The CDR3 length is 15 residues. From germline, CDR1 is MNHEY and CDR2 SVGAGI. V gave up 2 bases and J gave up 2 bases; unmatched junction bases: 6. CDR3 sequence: CASSYIRDSPYEQYF. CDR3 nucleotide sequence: TGTGCCAGCAGTTACATCCGGGACAGTCCCTACGAGCAGTACTTC.

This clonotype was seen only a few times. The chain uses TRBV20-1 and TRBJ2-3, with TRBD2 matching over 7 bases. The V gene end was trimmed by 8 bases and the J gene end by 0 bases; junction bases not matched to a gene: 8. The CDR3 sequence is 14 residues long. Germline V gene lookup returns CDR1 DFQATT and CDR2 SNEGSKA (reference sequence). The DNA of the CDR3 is TGCAGTTACGCTAGCGGAGCTAGCACAGATACGCAGTATTTT. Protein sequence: CSYASGASTDTQYF.

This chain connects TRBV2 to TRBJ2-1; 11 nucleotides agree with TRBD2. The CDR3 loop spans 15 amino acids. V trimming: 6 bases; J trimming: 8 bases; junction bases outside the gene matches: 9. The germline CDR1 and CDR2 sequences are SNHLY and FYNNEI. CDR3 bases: TGTGCCAGCAGGGCCACTAGCGGGAGCAGCGATGAGCAGTTCTTC. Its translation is CASRATSGSSDEQFF. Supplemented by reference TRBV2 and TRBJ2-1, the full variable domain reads EPEVTQTPSHQVTQMGQEVILRCVPISNHLYFYWYRQILGQKVEFLVSFYNNEISEKSEIFDDQFSVERPDGSNFTLKIRSTKLEDSAMYFCASRATSGSSDEQFFGPGTRLTVL.

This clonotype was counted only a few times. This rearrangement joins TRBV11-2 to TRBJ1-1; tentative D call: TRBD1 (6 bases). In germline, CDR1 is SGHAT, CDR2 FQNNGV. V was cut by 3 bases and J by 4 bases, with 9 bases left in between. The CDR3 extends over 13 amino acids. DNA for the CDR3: TGTGCCAGCAGCTTCGGCAGGGGCACTGAAGCTTTCTTT. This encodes CASSFGRGTEAFF.

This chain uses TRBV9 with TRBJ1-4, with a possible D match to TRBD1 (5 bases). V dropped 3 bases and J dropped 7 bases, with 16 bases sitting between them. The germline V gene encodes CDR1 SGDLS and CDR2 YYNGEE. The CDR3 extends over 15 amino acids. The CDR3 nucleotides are TGTGCCAGCAGCGCAGGAGCGGGGGTTGGTGAAAAACTGTTTTTT. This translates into CASSAGAGVGEKLFF.